The entry below gives a single T cell receptor (beta chain) sequence along with its context. Its specificity is not known. The data belong to a study of identical twins. Study-wide findings and caveats: Findings came from cross-sectional statistics, without long-term follow-up of donors.

MiXCR, run by TCRdb on the 5' RACE reads, gives a single entry per CDR3 protein. The profile shows about 450,000 distinct CDR3 sequences, approximately 17% of them singletons. V dropped 0 bases and J dropped 2 bases, with 9 bases sitting between them. Germline V CDR1 and CDR2: SGHRS, YFSETQ. The CDR3 totals 15 residues. Sequenced input: naive T cells sorted from blood. The source of this sequence is a man over 45 in good health. The chain carries TRBV5-1 and TRBJ1-5; D possibly corresponds to TRBD1 (6 bases). CDR3 residues: CASSLETGRNQPQHF. The CDR3 DNA follows: TGCGCCAGCAGCTTGGAAACAGGGCGCAATCAGCCCCAGCATTTT. Complete variable domain (other parts from reference TRBV5-1 and TRBJ1-5): KAGVTQTPRYLIKTRGQQVTLSCSPISGHRSVSWYQQTPGQGLQFLFEYFSETQRNKGNFPGRFSGRQFSNSRSEMNVSTLELGDSALYLCASSLETGRNQPQHFGDGTRLSIL.